A selection of T cell receptor beta chains follows, all from one sample in a study of cytomegalovirus exposure and HLA in healthy donors. Assay used: immunoSEQ multiplex PCR; TCRdb lists only in-frame clones, some missing. The sample carries about 120,000 clones, roughly 79% recorded once. What was sequenced was PBMCs. The source is a woman aged 40 to 50 in good health and CMV-seronegative. The CDR3 runs from the conserved cysteine through the conserved F or W. Fields, in order: clone size, D gene, J gene, CDR3 length, V gene, CDR3 DNA, CDR3 protein. A D gene is named only where the DNA matches it firmly. Where a row states a size, it is once, few, many or the class of an expanded clone; other rows omit it.

. | TRBD2 | TRBJ2-2 | 18 | TRBV28 | TGTGCCAGCAGTTTGACTAGCGGGAGATTTTCCGACACCGGGGAGCTGTTTTTT | CASSLTSGRFSDTGELFF
. | . | TRBJ1-6 | 12 | TRBV30 | TGTGCCTGGAGTCAGGGTAACTCACCCCTCCACTTT | CAWSQGNSPLHF
. | TRBD2 | TRBJ2-3 | 17 | TRBV10-1 | TGCGCCAGCACCCCAGCGGGACCAACCTTTTGGACAGATACGCAGTATTTT | CASTPAGPTFWTDTQYF
. | TRBD1 | TRBJ1-5 | 16 | TRBV9 | TGTGCCAGCAGCCCAATTACAGGGGTCGGCAATCAGCCCCAGCATTTT | CASSPITGVGNQPQHF
. | . | TRBJ2-3 | 15 | TRBV11-3 | TGTGCCAGCAGCTTAGGGGGACTTACCACAGATACGCAGTATTTT | CASSLGGLTTDTQYF
. | . | TRBJ1-5 | 13 | TRBV19 | TGTGCCAGTGACAGTATTAGCAATCAGCCCCAGCATTTT | CASDSISNQPQHF
few | . | TRBJ1-1 | 13 | TRBV6-5 | TGTGCCAGCAGCACTACCGCCCAGGGGAAAGCTTTCTTT | CASSTTAQGKAFF
. | . | TRBJ1-2 | 15 | TRBV5-1 | TGCGCCAGCAGCTCTTCAGGGAACTCTAACTATGGCTACACCTTC | CASSSSGNSNYGYTF
. | TRBD1 | TRBJ1-2 | 15 | TRBV7-9 | TGTGCCAGCAGCATCCCGGGACAGGAGCTCTATGGCTACACCTTC | CASSIPGQELYGYTF
once | . | TRBJ1-1 | 13 | TRBV7-9 | TGTGCCAGCAGCTTTTTTTCAGGGACTGAAGCTTTCTTT | CASSFFSGTEAFF